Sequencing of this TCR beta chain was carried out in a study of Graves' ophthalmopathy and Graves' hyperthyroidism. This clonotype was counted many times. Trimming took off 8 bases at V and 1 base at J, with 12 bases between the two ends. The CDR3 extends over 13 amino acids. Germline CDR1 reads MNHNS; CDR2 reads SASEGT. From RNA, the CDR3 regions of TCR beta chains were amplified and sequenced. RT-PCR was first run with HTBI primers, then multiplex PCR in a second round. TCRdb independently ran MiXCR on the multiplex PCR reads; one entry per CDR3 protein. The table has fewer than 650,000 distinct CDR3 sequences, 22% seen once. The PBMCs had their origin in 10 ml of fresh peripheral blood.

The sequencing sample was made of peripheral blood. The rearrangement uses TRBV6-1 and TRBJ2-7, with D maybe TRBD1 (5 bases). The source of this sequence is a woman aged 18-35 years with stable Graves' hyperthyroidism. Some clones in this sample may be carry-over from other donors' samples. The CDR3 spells CASFQGGSYEQYF. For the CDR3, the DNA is TGTGCCAGCTTCCAGGGTGGGTCCTACGAGCAGTACTTC.